Listed below are T cell receptor beta chains from one sample, sequenced in a study of blood T cell repertoires in COVID-19. Profiled with immunoSEQ multiplex PCR; TCRdb holds only in-frame clones, not every one. The data show roughly 60,000 clones, 80% to 90% seen once. Input material: peripheral blood. These receptors all come from a woman in her fifties or sixties with acute or convalescent COVID-19. The CDR3 runs from the conserved cysteine through the conserved F or W. D genes are given only for firm matches. Rows give clone size only sometimes, using once, few, many, or a class for an expanded clone.

clone size,V gene,J gene,D gene,CDR3 DNA,CDR3 protein
-,TRBV19,TRBJ1-5,TRBD1,TGTGCCAGTAGATCCGGGACAGCCATAGCGAGCAATCAGCCCCAGCATTTT,CASRSGTAIASNQPQHF
-,TRBV5-1,TRBJ1-2,-,TGCGCCAGCAGCAGGGACAAGACTTATGGCTACACCTTC,CASSRDKTYGYTF
-,TRBV5-5,TRBJ1-5,-,TGTGCCAGCAGCTTGGTCGGTGAGGAGCCCCAGCATTTT,CASSLVGEEPQHF
-,TRBV10-2,TRBJ1-5,TRBD1,TGCGCCAGCAGTGACAGGGGGGTAGTTCAGCCCCAGCATTTT,CASSDRGVVQPQHF
-,TRBV24-1,TRBJ1-4,-,TGTGCCACCAGTGACGGGACAAAGAATGAAAAACTGTTTTTT,CATSDGTKNEKLFF
few,TRBV7-6,TRBJ2-3,TRBD1,TGTGCCAGCAGCGGATTAACAGGGGATTTCACAGATACGCAGTATTTT,CASSGLTGDFTDTQYF
-,TRBV5-1,TRBJ1-2,TRBD1,TGCGCCAGCAGTGGGACAGGGACCGGCTACACCTTC,CASSGTGTGYTF
-,TRBV28,TRBJ1-6,-,TGTGCCAGCAGTCCGCGCCCCTCCTCACCCCTCCACTTT,CASSPRPSSPLHF
-,TRBV3-1/TRBV3-2,TRBJ1-1,-,TGTGCCAGCAGCCAAGAACGGGAAGCTTTCTTT,CASSQEREAFF
-,TRBV6-5,TRBJ1-5,-,TGTGCCAGCAGGCCACTACACCTAGAGAATCAGCCCCAGCATTTT,CASRPLHLENQPQHF